This T cell receptor beta chain was sequenced during a study of blood T cell repertoires in COVID-19. Across the study: Acute and convalescent COVID-19 specimens originated in the United States, Italy and Spain. Sources were T cells, B-cell-depleted T cells, or PBMCs; the material itself was cDNA or gDNA.

The V and J ends lost 6 bases and 5 bases respectively, with 13 bases between them. Germline values: CDR1 MDHEN, CDR2 SYDVKM. CDR3 size: 13 residues. Authors' data handling: Nucleated cell counts were estimated from reference gene primer amplification. TCRdb keeps only in-frame clones here, not all; method: immunoSEQ multiplex PCR. V and J calls plus clone size are reproduced from that table; the DNA served to infer D and trimming. In the table there are approximately 160,000 clones, 90% of which are singletons. This chain links TRBV28 with TRBJ1-2, with D unclear. The TCR originated in a man aged 50-59 years with acute or convalescent COVID-19. Source material: peripheral blood. The CDR3 region is CASSRLSPYGYTF. CDR3 coding DNA: TGTGCCAGCAGCCGCCTATCTCCGTATGGCTACACCTTC.